A selection of T cell receptor beta chains follows, all from one sample in a study of blood T cell repertoires in COVID-19. The data were produced by immunoSEQ multiplex PCR, yet TCRdb's version contains in-frame clones alone and is incomplete. This table has about 59,000 clones, about 84% appearing once. Sequencing used peripheral blood. These receptor sequences come from a man in his sixties with acute or convalescent COVID-19. The CDR3 runs from the conserved cysteine through the conserved F or W. The order of the fields is V gene, J gene, D gene, clone size, CDR3 DNA, CDR3 protein. The D gene is left open where the match is weak. Not every row has a clone size; where given, it reads once, few, many or a size class.

TRBV4-2	TRBJ2-5	TRBD2	-	TGTGCCAGCAGCCCCAAGTCGACTAGCGGTCAAGAGACCCAGTACTTC	CASSPKSTSGQETQYF
TRBV30	TRBJ1-6	-	-	TGTGCCTGGGATGGACAGAATTCACCCCTCCACTTT	CAWDGQNSPLHF
TRBV4-2	TRBJ2-1	-	-	TGTGCCAGCAGCCGCGACAATGAGCAGTTCTTC	CASSRDNEQFF
TRBV5-1	TRBJ2-7	TRBD1	-	TGCGCCAGCAGCCGGTACCCTAGGACAGGGACATCCTACGAGCAGTACTTC	CASSRYPRTGTSYEQYF
TRBV30	TRBJ1-2	-	-	TGTGCCTGCGAGAGCTATGGCTACACCTTC	CACESYGYTF
TRBV6-1	TRBJ1-2	TRBD1	-	TGTGCCAGCAGTGAAGTTGCAGGGGGAGGCTATGGCTACACCTTC	CASSEVAGGGYGYTF
TRBV6-5	TRBJ2-5	-	-	TGTGCCAGCAGTCGGAGTGGGTTACAAGAGACCCAGTACTTC	CASSRSGLQETQYF
TRBV7-9	TRBJ2-4	-	few	TGTGCCAGCAGCCGACAAGGGGGAAGCAAAAACATTCAGTACTTC	CASSRQGGSKNIQYF
TRBV7-3	TRBJ2-5	TRBD2	once	TGTGCCAGCAGCTTGGGACTAGCGGGGACCCAGTACTTC	CASSLGLAGTQYF
TRBV2	TRBJ1-1	-	-	TGTGCCAGCAGTGAGTTGTGGCAGGGGCTATCGGACCCTGAAGCTTTCTTT	CASSELWQGLSDPEAFF